This is a list of T cell receptor beta chains from one sample in a study of blood T cell repertoires in COVID-19. The table came from immunoSEQ multiplex PCR; TCRdb's copy has only in-frame clones and leaves some out. The table shows under 250,000 clones, with about nine tenths occurring only once. The source material was peripheral blood. These receptors all stem from a woman aged 55 to 70 with acute or convalescent COVID-19. Both conserved end residues are part of each CDR3. The order of the fields is D gene, J gene, V gene, clone size, CDR3 DNA, CDR3 protein. D genes are given only for firm matches. A clone size is listed for some rows: how often the clone was seen (once, few, many), or a class if it is expanded.

d_call: -
j_call: TRBJ1-5
v_call: TRBV19
clone_size: -
cdr3_nt: TGTGCCAGTAGTATACAGGGAAGAGGCCAGCCCCAGCATTTT
cdr3_aa: CASSIQGRGQPQHF

d_call: -
j_call: TRBJ1-5
v_call: TRBV19
clone_size: -
cdr3_nt: TGTGCCAGTAGTATAAGCGGCGGAGATCAGCCCCAGCATTTT
cdr3_aa: CASSISGGDQPQHF

d_call: -
j_call: TRBJ2-7
v_call: TRBV28
clone_size: -
cdr3_nt: TGTGCCAGCCGAAACACCATAGGGGGAGGGCCCGTGGAGCAGTACTTC
cdr3_aa: CASRNTIGGGPVEQYF

d_call: TRBD2
j_call: TRBJ2-5
v_call: TRBV11-2
clone_size: -
cdr3_nt: TGTGCCAGCAGCATCCACCCGGGGGGAGGGGAGACCCAGTACTTC
cdr3_aa: CASSIHPGGGETQYF

d_call: -
j_call: TRBJ2-7
v_call: TRBV6-2/TRBV6-3
clone_size: once
cdr3_nt: TGTGCCAGCAGTTGGTACAGGACCTACGAGCAGTACTTC
cdr3_aa: CASSWYRTYEQYF

d_call: TRBD2
j_call: TRBJ2-3
v_call: TRBV24-1
clone_size: -
cdr3_nt: TGTGCCACCGAGGAAACTAGCGGGACCCGGAGAAATACGCAGTATTTT
cdr3_aa: CATEETSGTRRNTQYF

d_call: -
j_call: TRBJ2-1
v_call: TRBV7-9
clone_size: -
cdr3_nt: TGTGCCAGCAGCTTTTCGGTTCCCGATGAGCAGTTCTTC
cdr3_aa: CASSFSVPDEQFF

d_call: -
j_call: TRBJ2-4
v_call: TRBV18
clone_size: few
cdr3_nt: TGTGCCAGCTCACCACCGGACAGAAAAAACATTCAGTACTTC
cdr3_aa: CASSPPDRKNIQYF

d_call: -
j_call: TRBJ2-1
v_call: TRBV10-2
clone_size: -
cdr3_nt: TGCGCCAGCAGTGATGTTACCCTACGCCGCAACAATGAGCAGTTCTTC
cdr3_aa: CASSDVTLRRNNEQFF

d_call: -
j_call: TRBJ2-3
v_call: TRBV9
clone_size: -
cdr3_nt: TGTGCCAGCAGCGTATCCTCAGGAATGCCCACAGATACGCAGTATTTT
cdr3_aa: CASSVSSGMPTDTQYF

d_call: TRBD2
j_call: TRBJ2-1
v_call: TRBV24-1
clone_size: -
cdr3_nt: TGTGCCACCAGTGATCAGCGGGGGGGCAGGGATGAGCAGTTCTTC
cdr3_aa: CATSDQRGGRDEQFF

d_call: -
j_call: TRBJ1-1
v_call: TRBV29-1
clone_size: -
cdr3_nt: TGCAGCGTTGCTCGCGGGGCGTACACTGAAGCTTTCTTT
cdr3_aa: CSVARGAYTEAFF

d_call: -
j_call: TRBJ1-1
v_call: TRBV7-2
clone_size: -
cdr3_nt: TGTGCCAGCAGCTTTGGTTCTCACATGAACACTGAAGCTTTCTTT
cdr3_aa: CASSFGSHMNTEAFF

d_call: TRBD1
j_call: TRBJ2-1
v_call: TRBV10-2
clone_size: few
cdr3_nt: TGCGCCAGCAGTGAGTTACCTCCGGGACAGGGACTCCACAATGAGCAGTTCTTC
cdr3_aa: CASSELPPGQGLHNEQFF

d_call: -
j_call: TRBJ2-5
v_call: TRBV5-4
clone_size: -
cdr3_nt: TGTGCCAGCAGCCCTGGGTGGGGCGTCCAAGAGACCCAGTACTTC
cdr3_aa: CASSPGWGVQETQYF

d_call: -
j_call: TRBJ2-1
v_call: TRBV15
clone_size: once
cdr3_nt: TGTGCCACCAGTAGTGAGGGTTCCTACAATGAGCAGTTCTTC
cdr3_aa: CATSSEGSYNEQFF

d_call: TRBD1
j_call: TRBJ2-2
v_call: TRBV18
clone_size: -
cdr3_nt: TGTGCCAGCTCACCACCGGGGACAGGGTTAACCGGGGAGCTGTTTTTT
cdr3_aa: CASSPPGTGLTGELFF

d_call: TRBD1
j_call: TRBJ1-2
v_call: TRBV5-1
clone_size: -
cdr3_nt: TGCGCCAGCAGCGTCGGACAGGGTTTTAACTATGGCTACACCTTC
cdr3_aa: CASSVGQGFNYGYTF

d_call: TRBD2
j_call: TRBJ2-3
v_call: TRBV5-5
clone_size: -
cdr3_nt: TGTGCCAGCAGCGCCACTAGCGGGATGGCAGATACGCAGTATTTT
cdr3_aa: CASSATSGMADTQYF

d_call: TRBD1
j_call: TRBJ1-5
v_call: TRBV30
clone_size: -
cdr3_nt: TGTGCCTGGAGTGTATCCAGGACAGGGACGGGTCAGCCCCAGCATTTT
cdr3_aa: CAWSVSRTGTGQPQHF

d_call: -
j_call: TRBJ1-6
v_call: TRBV25-1
clone_size: -
cdr3_nt: TGTGCCAGCAGTGAGATAGGGGATAGAAATTCACCCCTCCACTTT
cdr3_aa: CASSEIGDRNSPLHF

d_call: -
j_call: TRBJ1-4
v_call: TRBV28
clone_size: -
cdr3_nt: TGTGCCAGCAGTTTGGACAGTGCAACTAATGAAAAACTGTTTTTT
cdr3_aa: CASSLDSATNEKLFF

d_call: TRBD1
j_call: TRBJ2-7
v_call: TRBV7-2
clone_size: -
cdr3_nt: TGTGCCAGCAGCTTGTACAGGGGACCGTACGAGCAGTACTTC
cdr3_aa: CASSLYRGPYEQYF

d_call: TRBD1
j_call: TRBJ1-2
v_call: TRBV30
clone_size: -
cdr3_nt: TGTGCCTGGAGTCTCCCCCGGGACAGGGGAGGCTATGGCTACACCTTC
cdr3_aa: CAWSLPRDRGGYGYTF

d_call: TRBD1
j_call: TRBJ2-5
v_call: TRBV7-2
clone_size: -
cdr3_nt: TGTGCCAGCAGCTCCGTCCGGGACAGGCGAAGAGAGACCCAGTACTTC
cdr3_aa: CASSSVRDRRRETQYF

d_call: TRBD2
j_call: TRBJ2-1
v_call: TRBV19
clone_size: -
cdr3_nt: TGTGCCAGTAGGGTCACTAGCGGGGGGAGAAATGAGCAGTTCTTC
cdr3_aa: CASRVTSGGRNEQFF

d_call: TRBD1
j_call: TRBJ1-2
v_call: TRBV27
clone_size: -
cdr3_nt: TGTGCCAGCAGTCTCCGGACAGGGGGGAATGGCTACACCTTC
cdr3_aa: CASSLRTGGNGYTF

d_call: TRBD1
j_call: TRBJ2-7
v_call: TRBV7-2
clone_size: -
cdr3_nt: TGTGCCAGCAGCCCTGGACACAGGGGGTCCAGCCTTGACCAGTACTTC
cdr3_aa: CASSPGHRGSSLDQYF

d_call: -
j_call: TRBJ1-1
v_call: TRBV14
clone_size: -
cdr3_nt: TGTGCCAGCAGCCAAGTGCTTGGAGGAGGGAACACTGAAGCTTTCTTT
cdr3_aa: CASSQVLGGGNTEAFF

d_call: -
j_call: TRBJ1-6
v_call: TRBV9
clone_size: -
cdr3_nt: TGTGCCAGCAGCGCTACAGGGTCGGGGGGCAAGAATTCACCCCTCCACTTT
cdr3_aa: CASSATGSGGKNSPLHF

d_call: TRBD2
j_call: TRBJ2-1
v_call: TRBV24-1
clone_size: once
cdr3_nt: TGTGCCACCAGTGACCAGACTAGCGGAGGCCTTTTTTTTAACAATGAGCAGTTCTTC
cdr3_aa: CATSDQTSGGLFFNNEQFF

d_call: -
j_call: TRBJ1-2
v_call: TRBV12-2
clone_size: few
cdr3_nt: TGTGCAAGTCGCCCTTCTCCGGGACTGGACTATGGCTACACCTTC
cdr3_aa: CASRPSPGLDYGYTF

d_call: -
j_call: TRBJ1-1
v_call: TRBV6-5
clone_size: -
cdr3_nt: TGTGCCAGCAGTCCGACTGTGAACACTGAAGCTTTCTTT
cdr3_aa: CASSPTVNTEAFF

d_call: -
j_call: TRBJ1-6
v_call: TRBV6-1
clone_size: few
cdr3_nt: TGTGCCAGCAGTGAGTCGCGGAATTCACCCCTCCACTTT
cdr3_aa: CASSESRNSPLHF

d_call: -
j_call: TRBJ1-6
v_call: TRBV5-1
clone_size: few
cdr3_nt: TGCGCCAGCAGCTTGGACAGGGCCCTTGATTCACCCCTCCACTTT
cdr3_aa: CASSLDRALDSPLHF

d_call: -
j_call: TRBJ2-3
v_call: TRBV3-1/TRBV3-2
clone_size: -
cdr3_nt: TGTGCCAGCAGCCAACCCCTTCAGGGGTACACAGATACGCAGTATTTT
cdr3_aa: CASSQPLQGYTDTQYF

d_call: TRBD2
j_call: TRBJ2-1
v_call: TRBV6-5
clone_size: -
cdr3_nt: TGTGCCAGCGGCGGGAGGGATTACAATGAGCAGTTCTTC
cdr3_aa: CASGGRDYNEQFF

d_call: -
j_call: TRBJ1-5
v_call: TRBV5-6
clone_size: -
cdr3_nt: TGTGCCAGCAGCTTGGGAGGGAGGTATCAGCCCCAGCATTTT
cdr3_aa: CASSLGGRYQPQHF

d_call: TRBD2
j_call: TRBJ2-1
v_call: TRBV6-5
clone_size: few
cdr3_nt: TGTGCCAGCGAGACTAGCGGGGGATTCGGGCAGTTCTTC
cdr3_aa: CASETSGGFGQFF

d_call: -
j_call: TRBJ2-1
v_call: TRBV24-1
clone_size: -
cdr3_nt: TGTGCCACCAGTGAGTCCAGGGAGGAATACGATGAGCAGTTCTTC
cdr3_aa: CATSESREEYDEQFF

d_call: TRBD1
j_call: TRBJ1-6
v_call: TRBV11-2
clone_size: -
cdr3_nt: TGTGCCAGCAGCCCACAGGGGATGGTTAATTCACCCCTCCACTTT
cdr3_aa: CASSPQGMVNSPLHF

d_call: -
j_call: TRBJ2-3
v_call: TRBV5-6
clone_size: -
cdr3_nt: TGTGCCAGCAGCGCATTGCGGGGCGTTAGAACAGATACGCAGTATTTT
cdr3_aa: CASSALRGVRTDTQYF

d_call: -
j_call: TRBJ2-3
v_call: TRBV7-8
clone_size: -
cdr3_nt: TGTGCCAGCAGCTTACGGTCGGTGGATACGCAGTATTTT
cdr3_aa: CASSLRSVDTQYF

d_call: -
j_call: TRBJ1-1
v_call: TRBV4-1
clone_size: -
cdr3_nt: TGCGCCAGCAGCCCCGACAAACTAGACACTGAAGCTTTCTTT
cdr3_aa: CASSPDKLDTEAFF

d_call: TRBD1
j_call: TRBJ1-4
v_call: TRBV28
clone_size: -
cdr3_nt: TGTGCCAGCAGTTTATTCGGGACAGGGATTAAGGAAAAACTGTTTTTT
cdr3_aa: CASSLFGTGIKEKLFF

d_call: -
j_call: TRBJ2-1
v_call: TRBV7-9
clone_size: -
cdr3_nt: TGTGCCAGCAGCTTAGATGGGCTAACCTACAATGAGCAGTTCTTC
cdr3_aa: CASSLDGLTYNEQFF

d_call: TRBD2
j_call: TRBJ2-1
v_call: TRBV3-1/TRBV3-2
clone_size: -
cdr3_nt: TGTGCCAGCAGCACTCGGACGGAGCTAGCGGGGGGCAATGAGCAGTTCTTC
cdr3_aa: CASSTRTELAGGNEQFF

d_call: TRBD1
j_call: TRBJ1-2
v_call: TRBV19
clone_size: once
cdr3_nt: TGTGCCAGTAGTAACCCGGGACAGGGTTTCTACTATGGCTACACCTTC
cdr3_aa: CASSNPGQGFYYGYTF

d_call: -
j_call: TRBJ1-2
v_call: TRBV5-8
clone_size: -
cdr3_nt: TGTGCCAGCAGCTTGTATCGGGGGGCTCTGGACTATGGCTACACCTTC
cdr3_aa: CASSLYRGALDYGYTF

d_call: -
j_call: TRBJ1-1
v_call: TRBV5-1
clone_size: -
cdr3_nt: TGCGCCAGCAGCTTCAACAAACAGAACACTGAAGCTTTCTTT
cdr3_aa: CASSFNKQNTEAFF

d_call: TRBD1
j_call: TRBJ2-1
v_call: TRBV3-1/TRBV3-2
clone_size: -
cdr3_nt: TGTGCCAGCAGCCTGACAGGGGGCGGGAATGAGCAGTTCTTC
cdr3_aa: CASSLTGGGNEQFF

d_call: TRBD1
j_call: TRBJ1-5
v_call: TRBV19
clone_size: -
cdr3_nt: TGTGCCAGTAGTATTGACGGACAGGGGGATCAGCCCCAGCATTTT
cdr3_aa: CASSIDGQGDQPQHF